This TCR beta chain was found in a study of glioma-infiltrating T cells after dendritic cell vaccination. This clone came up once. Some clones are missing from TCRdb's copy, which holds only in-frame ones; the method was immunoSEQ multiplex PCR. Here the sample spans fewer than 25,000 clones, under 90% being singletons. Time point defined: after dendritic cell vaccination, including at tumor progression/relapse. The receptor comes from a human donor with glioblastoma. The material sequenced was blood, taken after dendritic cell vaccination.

The CDR3 loop reads CASSLDRRQETQYF. Written as DNA, the CDR3 is TGTGCCAGCAGCTTGGACAGGCGTCAAGAGACCCAGTACTTC. The gene calls are TRBV5-4 and TRBJ2-5; perhaps TRBD1 as D (5 bases). V lost 0 bases to trimming and J lost 2 bases, with 8 bases between them. This CDR3 is 14 amino acids long. From germline, CDR1 is SGHNT and CDR2 YYREEE (reference sequence).